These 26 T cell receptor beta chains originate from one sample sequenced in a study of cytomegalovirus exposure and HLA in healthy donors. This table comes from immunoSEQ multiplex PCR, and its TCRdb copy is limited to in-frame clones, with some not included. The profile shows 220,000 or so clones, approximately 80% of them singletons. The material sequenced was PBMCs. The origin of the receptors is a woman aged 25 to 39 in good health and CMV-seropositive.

The CDR3 nucleotides read TGTGCCAGCAGTTACCACGGAAGCTCCTACGAGCAGTACTTC. The encoded protein is CASSYHGSSYEQYF. The chain has TRBV6-5 and TRBJ2-7; D gene unclear. Trimming pared 2 bases from V and 0 bases from J, leaving 8 bases between. This CDR3 has 14 residues. CDR1 is MNHEY, CDR2 SVGAGI, per germline.

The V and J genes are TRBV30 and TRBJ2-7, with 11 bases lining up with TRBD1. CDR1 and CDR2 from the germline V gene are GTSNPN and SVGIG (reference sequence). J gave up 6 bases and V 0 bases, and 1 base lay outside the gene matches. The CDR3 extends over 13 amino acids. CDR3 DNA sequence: TGTGCCTGGAGTGTGGGGACAGGGGGCGAGCAGTACTTC. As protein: CAWSVGTGGEQYF.

The CDR3 nucleotides read TGTGCCAGCAGCTGGAGTAAGGCGAACACCGGGGAGCTGTTTTTT. It translates to CASSWSKANTGELFF. The rearrangement uses TRBV5-4 and TRBJ2-2; no reliable D call. The CDR3 covers 15 residues. Germline V gene lookup returns CDR1 SGHNT and CDR2 YYREEE (reference sequence). The germline V and J ends were trimmed by 3 bases and 0 bases, with 9 bases remaining between them.

The CDR3 bases are TGCGCCAGTAGACAGGGGGAAGACTATGGCTACACCTTC. Translation gives CASRQGEDYGYTF. V is TRBV5-1 and J is TRBJ1-2, with 9 nucleotides matching TRBD1. The CDR3 runs to 13 residues. Trimming at V came to 8 bases and at J to 3 bases, leaving 5 bases not matched to a gene. Germline values: CDR1 SGHRS, CDR2 YFSETQ. The full variable domain, completed using reference TRBV5-1 and TRBJ1-2, is KAGVTQTPRYLIKTRGQQVTLSCSPISGHRSVSWYQQTPGQGLQFLFEYFSETQRNKGNFPGRFSGRQFSNSRSEMNVSTLELGDSALYLCASRQGEDYGYTFGSGTRLTVV.

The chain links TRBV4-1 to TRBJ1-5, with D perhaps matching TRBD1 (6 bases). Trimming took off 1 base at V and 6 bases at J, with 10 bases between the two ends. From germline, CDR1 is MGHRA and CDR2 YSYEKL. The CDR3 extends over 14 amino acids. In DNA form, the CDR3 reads TGCGCCAGCAGCCAAGCAGGGGTGAGTCAGCCCCAGCATTTT. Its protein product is CASSQAGVSQPQHF.

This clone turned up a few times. Here the CDR3 DNA reads TGTGCCTCCGTCTCGATCTATGGCTACACCTTC. Amino acids: CASVSIYGYTF. V gene TRBV30 combines with J gene TRBJ1-2; D is uncertain. Trimming cost V 7 bases and J 4 bases, with 10 bases left between them. This CDR3 region has 11 residues. The germline gives CDR1 GTSNPN, CDR2 SVGIG (reference sequence).

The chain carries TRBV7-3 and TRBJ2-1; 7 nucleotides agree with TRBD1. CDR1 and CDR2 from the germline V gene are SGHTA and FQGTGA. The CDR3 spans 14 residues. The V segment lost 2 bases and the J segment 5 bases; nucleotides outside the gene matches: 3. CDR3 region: CASSLAGTDNEQFF. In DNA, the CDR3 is TGTGCCAGCAGCTTAGCCGGGACAGACAATGAGCAGTTCTTC. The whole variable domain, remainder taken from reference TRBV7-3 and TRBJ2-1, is GAGVSQTPSNKVTEKGKYVELRCDPISGHTALYWYRQSLGQGPEFLIYFQGTGAADDSGLPNDRFFAVRPEGSVSTLKIQRTERGDSAVYLCASSLAGTDNEQFFGPGTRLTVL.

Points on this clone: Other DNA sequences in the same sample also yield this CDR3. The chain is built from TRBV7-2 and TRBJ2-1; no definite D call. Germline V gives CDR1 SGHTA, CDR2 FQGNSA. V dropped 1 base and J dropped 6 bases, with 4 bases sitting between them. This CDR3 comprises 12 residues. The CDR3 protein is CASSLVGNEQFF. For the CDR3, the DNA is TGTGCCAGCAGCTTAGTCGGCAATGAGCAGTTCTTC.

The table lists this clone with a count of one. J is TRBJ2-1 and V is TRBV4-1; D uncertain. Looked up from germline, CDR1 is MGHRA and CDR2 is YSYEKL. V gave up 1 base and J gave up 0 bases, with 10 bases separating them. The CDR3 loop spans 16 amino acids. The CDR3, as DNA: TGCGCCAGCAGCCAAGGGCAGCTGAGCTCCTACAATGAGCAGTTCTTC. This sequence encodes CASSQGQLSSYNEQFF.

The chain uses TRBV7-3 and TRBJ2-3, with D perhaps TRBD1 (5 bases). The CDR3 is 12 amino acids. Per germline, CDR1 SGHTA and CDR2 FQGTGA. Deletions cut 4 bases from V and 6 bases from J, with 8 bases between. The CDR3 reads CASSSRGDTQYF. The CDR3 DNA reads TGTGCCAGCAGCTCAAGGGGTGATACGCAGTATTTT.

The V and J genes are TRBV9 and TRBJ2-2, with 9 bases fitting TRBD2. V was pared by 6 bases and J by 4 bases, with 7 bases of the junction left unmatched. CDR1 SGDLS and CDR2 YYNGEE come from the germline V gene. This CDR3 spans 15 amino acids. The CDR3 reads CASKGAGGSTGELFF. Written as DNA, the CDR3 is TGTGCCAGCAAGGGGGCGGGAGGGAGCACCGGGGAGCTGTTTTTT.

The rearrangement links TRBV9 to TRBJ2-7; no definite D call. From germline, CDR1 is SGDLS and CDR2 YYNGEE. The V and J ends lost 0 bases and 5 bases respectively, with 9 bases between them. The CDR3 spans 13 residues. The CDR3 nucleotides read TGTGCCAGCAGCGTAGACGGTACCCACGAGCAGTACTTC. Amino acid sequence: CASSVDGTHEQYF.

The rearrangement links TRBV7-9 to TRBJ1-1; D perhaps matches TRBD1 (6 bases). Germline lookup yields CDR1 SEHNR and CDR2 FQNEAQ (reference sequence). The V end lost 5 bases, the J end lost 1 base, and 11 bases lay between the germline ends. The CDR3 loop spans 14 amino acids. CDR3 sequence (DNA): TGTGCCAGCAGCCCCCGGACAGAGAACACTGAAGCTTTCTTT. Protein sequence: CASSPRTENTEAFF.

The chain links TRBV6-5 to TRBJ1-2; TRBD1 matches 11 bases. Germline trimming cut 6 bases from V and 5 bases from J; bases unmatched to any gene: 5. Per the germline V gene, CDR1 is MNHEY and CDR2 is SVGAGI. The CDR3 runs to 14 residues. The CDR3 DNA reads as TGTGCCAGCAGAGGGGGGACAGGGGGGTATGGCTACACCTTC. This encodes CASRGGTGGYGYTF.

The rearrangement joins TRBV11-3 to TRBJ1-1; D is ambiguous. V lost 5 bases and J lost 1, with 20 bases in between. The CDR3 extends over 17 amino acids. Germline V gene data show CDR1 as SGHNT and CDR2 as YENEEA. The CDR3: CASSPPWTETENTEAFF. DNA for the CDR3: TGTGCCAGCAGCCCACCCTGGACGGAAACAGAGAACACTGAAGCTTTCTTT.

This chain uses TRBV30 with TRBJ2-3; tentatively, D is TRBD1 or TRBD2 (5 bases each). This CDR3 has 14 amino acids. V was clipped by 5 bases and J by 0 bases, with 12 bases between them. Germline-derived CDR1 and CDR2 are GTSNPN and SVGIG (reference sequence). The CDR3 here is CAWGDGSSTDTQYF. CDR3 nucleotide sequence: TGTGCCTGGGGGGACGGTAGTAGCACAGATACGCAGTATTTT.

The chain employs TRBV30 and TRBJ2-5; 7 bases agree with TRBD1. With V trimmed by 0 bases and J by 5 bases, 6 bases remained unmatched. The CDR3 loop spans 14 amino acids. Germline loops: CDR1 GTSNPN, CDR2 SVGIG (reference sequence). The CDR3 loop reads CAWSVQGGAETQYF. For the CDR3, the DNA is TGTGCCTGGAGTGTACAAGGGGGCGCGGAGACCCAGTACTTC.

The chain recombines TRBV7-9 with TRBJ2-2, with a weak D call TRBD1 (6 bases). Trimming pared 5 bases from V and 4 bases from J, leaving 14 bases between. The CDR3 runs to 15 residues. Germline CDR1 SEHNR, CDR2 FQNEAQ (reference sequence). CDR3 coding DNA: TGTGCCAGCAGCGATACAGGGATGGTCACCGGGGAGCTGTTTTTT. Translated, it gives CASSDTGMVTGELFF.

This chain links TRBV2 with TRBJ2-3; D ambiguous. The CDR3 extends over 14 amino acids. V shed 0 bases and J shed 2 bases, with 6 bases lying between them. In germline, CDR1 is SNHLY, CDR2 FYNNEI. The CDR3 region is CASSEAHLTDTQYF. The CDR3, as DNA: TGTGCCAGCAGTGAAGCGCACCTCACAGATACGCAGTATTTT.

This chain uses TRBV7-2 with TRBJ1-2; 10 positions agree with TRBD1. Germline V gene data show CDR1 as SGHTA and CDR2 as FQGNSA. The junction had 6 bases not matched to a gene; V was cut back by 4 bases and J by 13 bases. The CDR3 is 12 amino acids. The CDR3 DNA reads TGTGCCAGCAGCTGGGGACAGGGGTTGGTCACCTTC. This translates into CASSWGQGLVTF.

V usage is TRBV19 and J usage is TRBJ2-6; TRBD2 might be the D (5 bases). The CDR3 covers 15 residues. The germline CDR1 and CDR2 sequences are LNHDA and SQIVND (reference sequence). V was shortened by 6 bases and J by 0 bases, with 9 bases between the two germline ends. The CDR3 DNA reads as TGTGCCAGTAGGGAGGTGTACTCTGGGGCCAACGTCCTGACTTTC. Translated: CASREVYSGANVLTF.

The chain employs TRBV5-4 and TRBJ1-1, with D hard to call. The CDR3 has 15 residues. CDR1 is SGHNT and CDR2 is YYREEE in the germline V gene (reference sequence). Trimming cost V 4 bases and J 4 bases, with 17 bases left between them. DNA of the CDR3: TGTGCCAGCAGCGATCACAGCCTCCGGGGCACTGAAGCTTTCTTT. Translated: CASSDHSLRGTEAFF.

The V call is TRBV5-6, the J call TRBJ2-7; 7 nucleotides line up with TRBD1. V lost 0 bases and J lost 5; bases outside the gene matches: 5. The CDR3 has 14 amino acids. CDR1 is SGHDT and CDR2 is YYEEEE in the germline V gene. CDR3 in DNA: TGTGCCAGCAGCTTGGCCGGGCAGGGGGACGAGCAGTACTTC. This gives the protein CASSLAGQGDEQYF.

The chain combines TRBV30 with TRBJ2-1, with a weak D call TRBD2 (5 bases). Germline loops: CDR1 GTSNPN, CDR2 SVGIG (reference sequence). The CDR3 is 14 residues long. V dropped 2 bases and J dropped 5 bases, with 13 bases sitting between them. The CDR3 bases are TGTGCCTGGAGTCGGACTGGAGTGAACAATGAGCAGTTCTTC. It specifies CAWSRTGVNNEQFF.

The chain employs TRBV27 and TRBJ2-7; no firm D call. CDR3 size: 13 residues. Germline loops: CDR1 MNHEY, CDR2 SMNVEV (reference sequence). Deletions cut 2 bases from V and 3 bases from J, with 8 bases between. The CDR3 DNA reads TGTGCCAGCAGTTTACGCAACAGCTACGAGCAGTACTTC. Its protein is CASSLRNSYEQYF.

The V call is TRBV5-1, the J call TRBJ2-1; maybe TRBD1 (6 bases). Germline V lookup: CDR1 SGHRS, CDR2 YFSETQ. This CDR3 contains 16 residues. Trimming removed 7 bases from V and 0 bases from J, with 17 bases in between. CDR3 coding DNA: TGCGCCAGCGGAGCTGGACAGATTAGCTCCTACAATGAGCAGTTCTTC. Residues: CASGAGQISSYNEQFF.